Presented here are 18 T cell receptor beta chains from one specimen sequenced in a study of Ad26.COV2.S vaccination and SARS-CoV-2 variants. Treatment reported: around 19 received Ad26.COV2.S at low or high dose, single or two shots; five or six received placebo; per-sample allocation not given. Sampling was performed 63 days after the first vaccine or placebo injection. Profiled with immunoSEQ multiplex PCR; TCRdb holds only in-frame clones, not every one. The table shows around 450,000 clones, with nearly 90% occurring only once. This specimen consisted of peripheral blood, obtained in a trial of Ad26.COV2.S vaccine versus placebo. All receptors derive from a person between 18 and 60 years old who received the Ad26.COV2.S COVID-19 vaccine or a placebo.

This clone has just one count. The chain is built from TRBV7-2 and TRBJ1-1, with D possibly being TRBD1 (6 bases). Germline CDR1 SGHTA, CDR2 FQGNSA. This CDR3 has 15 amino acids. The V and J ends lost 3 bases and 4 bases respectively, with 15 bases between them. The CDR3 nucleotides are TGTGCCAGCAGCTTTCGATCGGGCAGGGGCACTGAAGCTTTCTTT. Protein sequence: CASSFRSGRGTEAFF.

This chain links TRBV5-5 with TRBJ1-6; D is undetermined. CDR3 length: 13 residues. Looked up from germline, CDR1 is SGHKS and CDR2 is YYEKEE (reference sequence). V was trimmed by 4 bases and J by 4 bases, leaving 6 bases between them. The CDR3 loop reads CASSAEYNSPLHF. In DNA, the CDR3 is TGTGCCAGCAGCGCAGAGTATAATTCACCCCTCCACTTT.

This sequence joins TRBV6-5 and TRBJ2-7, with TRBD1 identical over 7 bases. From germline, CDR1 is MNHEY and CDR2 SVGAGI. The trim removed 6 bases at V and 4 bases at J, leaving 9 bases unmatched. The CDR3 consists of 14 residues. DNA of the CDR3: TGTGCCAGCAGCTCACAGGGGACCCGTTACGAGCAGTACTTC. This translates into CASSSQGTRYEQYF.

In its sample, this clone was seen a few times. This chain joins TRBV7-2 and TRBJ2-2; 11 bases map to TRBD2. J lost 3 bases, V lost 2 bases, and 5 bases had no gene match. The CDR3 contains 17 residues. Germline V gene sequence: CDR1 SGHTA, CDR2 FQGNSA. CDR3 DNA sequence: TGTGCCAGCAGCTTACCTAGCGGGGGGAGGGACACCGGGGAGCTGTTTTTT. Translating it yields CASSLPSGGRDTGELFF.

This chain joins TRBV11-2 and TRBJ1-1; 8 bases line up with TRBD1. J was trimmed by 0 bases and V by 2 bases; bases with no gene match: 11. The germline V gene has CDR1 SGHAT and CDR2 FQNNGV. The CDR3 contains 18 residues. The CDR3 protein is CASSLLPRDRTMNTEAFF. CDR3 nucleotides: TGTGCCAGCAGCTTATTGCCCCGGGACAGGACCATGAACACTGAAGCTTTCTTT.

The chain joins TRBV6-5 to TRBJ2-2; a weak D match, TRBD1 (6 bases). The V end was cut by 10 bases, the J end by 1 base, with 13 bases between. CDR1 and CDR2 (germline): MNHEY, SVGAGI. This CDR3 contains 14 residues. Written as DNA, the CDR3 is TGTGCCACCAAGAGGGGACAGAACACCGGGGAGCTGTTTTTT. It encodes CATKRGQNTGELFF.

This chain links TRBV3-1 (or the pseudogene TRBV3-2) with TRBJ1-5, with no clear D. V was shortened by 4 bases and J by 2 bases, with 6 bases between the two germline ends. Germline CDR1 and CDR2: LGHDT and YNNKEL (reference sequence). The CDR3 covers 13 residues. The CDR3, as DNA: TGTGCCAGCAGCCCTAGAGGCAATCAGCCCCAGCATTTT. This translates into CASSPRGNQPQHF.

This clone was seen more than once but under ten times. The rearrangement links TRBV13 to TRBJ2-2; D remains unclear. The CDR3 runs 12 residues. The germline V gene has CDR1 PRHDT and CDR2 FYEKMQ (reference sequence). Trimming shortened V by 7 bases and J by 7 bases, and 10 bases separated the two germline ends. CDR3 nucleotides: TGTGCCAGCAAAGTAGGCGGCGGGGAGCTGTTTTTT. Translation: CASKVGGGELFF.

The DNA of the CDR3 is TGTGCCAGCAGTTACTCGCAGGACGGAACCTACGAGCAGTACTTC. This gives the protein CASSYSQDGTYEQYF. The gene calls are TRBV6-5 and TRBJ2-7; D ambiguous. Germline V gene lookup returns CDR1 MNHEY and CDR2 SVGAGI. The CDR3 has 15 amino acids. V lost 0 bases to trimming and J lost 2 bases, with 11 bases between them.

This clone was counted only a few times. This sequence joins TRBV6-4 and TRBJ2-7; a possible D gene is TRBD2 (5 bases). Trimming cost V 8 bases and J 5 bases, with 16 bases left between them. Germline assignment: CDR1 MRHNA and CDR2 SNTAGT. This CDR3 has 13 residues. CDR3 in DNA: TGTGCCAGCCCAATGGGCCTGCGGGACGAGCAGTACTTC. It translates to CASPMGLRDEQYF.

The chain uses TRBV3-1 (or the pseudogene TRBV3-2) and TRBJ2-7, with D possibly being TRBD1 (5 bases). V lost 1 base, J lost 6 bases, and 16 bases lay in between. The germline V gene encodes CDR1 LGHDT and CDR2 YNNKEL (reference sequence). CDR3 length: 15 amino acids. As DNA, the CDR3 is TGTGCCAGCAGCCAAGTTCAGGGCCCGGCTATCGAGCAGTACTTC. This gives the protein CASSQVQGPAIEQYF.

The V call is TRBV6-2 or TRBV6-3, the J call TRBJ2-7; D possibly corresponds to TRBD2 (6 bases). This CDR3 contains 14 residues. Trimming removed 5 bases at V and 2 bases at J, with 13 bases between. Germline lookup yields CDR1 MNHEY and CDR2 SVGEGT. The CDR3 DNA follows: TGTGCCAGCAGTCGGGACTCCGTGACCTACGAGCAGTACTTC. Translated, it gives CASSRDSVTYEQYF.

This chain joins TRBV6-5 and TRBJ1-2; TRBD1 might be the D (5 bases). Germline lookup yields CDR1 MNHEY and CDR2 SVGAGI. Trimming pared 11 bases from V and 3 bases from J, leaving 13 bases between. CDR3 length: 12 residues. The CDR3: CAVRGEDYGYTF. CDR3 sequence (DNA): TGTGCCGTTAGGGGAGAAGACTATGGCTACACCTTC.

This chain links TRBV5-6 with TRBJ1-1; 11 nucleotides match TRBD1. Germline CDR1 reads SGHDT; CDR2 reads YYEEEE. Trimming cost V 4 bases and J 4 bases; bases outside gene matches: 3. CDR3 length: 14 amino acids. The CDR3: CASSAGTGGTEAFF. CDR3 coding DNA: TGTGCCAGCAGCGCCGGGACAGGGGGCACTGAAGCTTTCTTT.

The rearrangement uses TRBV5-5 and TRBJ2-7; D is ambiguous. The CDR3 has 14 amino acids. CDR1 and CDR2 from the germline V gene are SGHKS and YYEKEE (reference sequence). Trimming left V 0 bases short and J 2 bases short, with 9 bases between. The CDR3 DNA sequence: TGTGCCAGCAGCTTGGGGCCTCCCCCCTACGAGCAGTACTTC. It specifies CASSLGPPPYEQYF.

The CDR3 region has the DNA TGCGCCAGCAGCTTGTGGACTAGCGGGGGATATGAGCAGTTCTTC. Its translation is CASSLWTSGGYEQFF. The chain is built from TRBV5-1 and TRBJ2-1, with 13 bases lining up with TRBD2. CDR3 length equals 15 residues. Trimming at V came to 1 base and at J to 8 bases, leaving 3 bases not matched to a gene. Germline CDR1 and CDR2: SGHRS and YFSETQ.

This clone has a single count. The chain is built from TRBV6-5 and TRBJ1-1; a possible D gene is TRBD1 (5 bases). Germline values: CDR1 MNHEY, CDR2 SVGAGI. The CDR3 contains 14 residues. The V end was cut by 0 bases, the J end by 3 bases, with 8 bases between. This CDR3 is CASSYSGGHTEAFF. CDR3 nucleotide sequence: TGTGCCAGCAGTTACTCGGGGGGTCACACTGAAGCTTTCTTT.

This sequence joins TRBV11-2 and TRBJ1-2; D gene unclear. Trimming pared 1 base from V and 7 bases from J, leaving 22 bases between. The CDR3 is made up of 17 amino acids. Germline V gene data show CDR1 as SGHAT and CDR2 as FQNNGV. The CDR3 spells CASSLGTVSFYGSGYTF. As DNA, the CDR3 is TGTGCCAGCAGCTTAGGAACAGTTTCTTTCTATGGGTCTGGCTACACCTTC.